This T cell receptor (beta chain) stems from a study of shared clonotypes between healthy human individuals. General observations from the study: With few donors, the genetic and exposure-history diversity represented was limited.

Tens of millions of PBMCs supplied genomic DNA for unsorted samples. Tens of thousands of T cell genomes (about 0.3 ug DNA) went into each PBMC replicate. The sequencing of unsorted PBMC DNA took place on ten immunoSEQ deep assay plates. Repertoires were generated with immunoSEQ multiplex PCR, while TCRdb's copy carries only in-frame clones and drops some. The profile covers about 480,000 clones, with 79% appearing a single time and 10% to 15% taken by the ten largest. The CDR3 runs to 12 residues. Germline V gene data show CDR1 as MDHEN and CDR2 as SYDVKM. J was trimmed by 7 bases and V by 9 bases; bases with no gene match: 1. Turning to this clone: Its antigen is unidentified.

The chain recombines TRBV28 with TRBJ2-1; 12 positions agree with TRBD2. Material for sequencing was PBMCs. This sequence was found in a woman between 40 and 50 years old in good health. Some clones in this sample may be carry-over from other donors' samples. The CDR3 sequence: CASGLAGNEQFF. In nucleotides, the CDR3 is TGTGCCAGTGGACTAGCGGGGAATGAGCAGTTCTTC.